Each of the 5 T cell receptor beta chains below was sequenced from the same sample in a study of tumor-infiltrating lymphocytes in primary liver carcinoma. Unsorted bulk tissue (roughly 19-31 mg) underwent RNA and DNA co-extraction. TCR beta cDNA came from about 450 ng total RNA, primed with a constant-region primer. Nested multiplex PCR, run for three rounds with slightly modified ARM-PCR, yielded TCR beta libraries. A C-beta reverse primer and TRBV1-TRBV30 forward primers served in each of the first two PCR rounds, at 10 cycles apiece. TCRdb re-derived calls from the multiplex PCR reads in MiXCR, one entry per CDR3 protein. The sample lists nearly 45,000 distinct CDR3 sequences, around 70% occurring once. Sequenced sample: liver tumor tissue from sampling region 2. Subset in this sample: tumor region T2, inferior pole. These receptor sequences come from a man in his forties with primary liver carcinoma and hepatitis B virus infection.

As concerns this clonotype: At one end the junction does not follow the germline gene, possibly because of a read error. This CDR3 reads CASSNTETYGQYF. The CDR3, as DNA: TGTGCCAGCTCGAATACCGAGACCTACGGGCAGTACTTC. The V call is TRBV6-6, the J call TRBJ2-7, with D hard to call. This CDR3 spans 13 amino acids. The V gene's germline CDR1 is MNHNY and CDR2 SVGAGI (reference sequence).

V and J are TRBV5-6 and TRBJ2-7, with 8 bases aligning to TRBD2. The length of the CDR3 is 14 residues. Germline loops: CDR1 SGHDT, CDR2 YYEEEE. J was trimmed by 9 bases and V by 3 bases; bases with no gene match: 11. This chain's CDR3 is CASSSGTRGPGQYF. Here the CDR3 DNA reads TGTGCCAGCAGCTCCGGGACTAGAGGCCCCGGGCAGTACTTC.

The V and J genes are TRBV20-1 and TRBJ1-5, with 10 bases fitting TRBD1. CDR3 size: 14 residues. Losses at the gene ends were 8 bases for V and 8 bases for J; bases not matched to a gene: 12. Per germline, CDR1 DFQATT and CDR2 SNEGSKA (reference sequence). The CDR3 spells CSPSGTGVVKPQHF. CDR3 DNA: TGCAGTCCTTCCGGGACAGGGGTTGTTAAGCCCCAGCATTTT.

This clonotype is deemed medium-sized (0.01 to 0.1%). Here the CDR3 DNA reads TGTGCCAGCAGTAAATACCGGTCAGATACGCAGTATTTT. The encoded protein is CASSKYRSDTQYF. This chain links TRBV6-6 with TRBJ2-3, with D hard to call. The V and J ends lost 5 bases and 4 bases respectively, with 10 bases between them. This CDR3 is 13 amino acids long. Germline CDR1 and CDR2: MNHNY and SVGAGI (reference sequence).

This clonotype has just a few counts. The rearrangement links TRBV6-5 to TRBJ2-6; D is unresolved. Germline V gene lookup returns CDR1 MNHEY and CDR2 SVGAGI. The ends were cut back, 2 bases at V and 5 bases at J, with 10 bases in the middle. The CDR3 consists of 15 residues. The DNA for the CDR3 is TGTGCCAGCAGTTACGTAAGGGCTTGGGCCAACGTCCTGACTTTC. This gives the protein CASSYVRAWANVLTF.